These 28 T cell receptor beta chains were sequenced from one sample in a study of blood T cell repertoires in COVID-19. Here immunoSEQ multiplex PCR was the method, and the copy in TCRdb shows in-frame clones only, minus some. The table lists roughly 350,000 clones, about 90% of them singletons. Sequencing used peripheral blood. These receptors came from a woman aged 18-35 years who had recovered from COVID-19.

The V and J genes are TRBV4-3 and TRBJ1-2; TRBD1 matches at 10 bases. With V trimmed by 3 bases and J by 4 bases, 8 bases remained unmatched. The CDR3 sequence is 16 residues long. Germline CDR1 reads LGHNA; CDR2 reads YSLEER. In DNA, the CDR3 is TGCGCCAGCAGCCATTCGGGGACAGGGGAACGCTATGGCTACACCTTC. This gives the protein CASSHSGTGERYGYTF.

The rearrangement joins TRBV19 to TRBJ2-4; TRBD1 matches 7 bases. CDR1 is LNHDA and CDR2 is SQIVND in the germline V gene (reference sequence). Unmatched junction bases numbered 17, after V lost 9 bases and J lost 0 bases. This CDR3 region has 18 residues. The CDR3 reads CASPTRDRGLLAKNIQYF. CDR3 coding DNA: TGTGCCAGCCCCACCCGGGACAGAGGACTCCTAGCCAAAAACATTCAGTACTTC.

V gene TRBV5-7 combines with J gene TRBJ2-7; D unresolved. TRBV5-7 is assigned to the ORF class and has an uncertain function. Trimming pared 0 bases from V and 6 bases from J, leaving 10 bases between. This CDR3 has 13 residues. CDR3 in DNA: TGTGCCAGCAGCTTGGTGCCCAGGATCGAGCAGTACGTC. Its protein is CASSLVPRIEQYV.

The chain links TRBV30 to TRBJ2-3; TRBD2 matches at 10 bases. The CDR3 runs to 16 residues. V shed 0 bases and J 7 bases; nucleotides not matched to a gene: 10. Germline V gene lookup returns CDR1 GTSNPN and CDR2 SVGIG (reference sequence). CDR3 amino acids: CAWSVRLAGDVNTQYF. The DNA for the CDR3 is TGTGCCTGGAGTGTACGGCTAGCGGGAGACGTGAATACGCAGTATTTT.

The V gene is TRBV7-8, the J gene TRBJ2-7; 7 bases are a match to TRBD2. Trimming took 5 bases from V and 9 from J; bases not matched to a gene: 13. The CDR3 covers 14 residues. Germline lookup yields CDR1 SGHVS and CDR2 FQNEAQ. The CDR3 reads CASSPPGRAHGQYV. CDR3 bases: TGTGCCAGCAGCCCCCCGGGGAGGGCCCACGGGCAGTACGTC.

The chain joins TRBV5-4 to TRBJ1-2, with TRBD1 matching over 7 bases. CDR1 and CDR2 from the germline V gene are SGHNT and YYREEE (reference sequence). This CDR3 spans 15 amino acids. The V segment lost 4 bases and the J segment 2 bases; nucleotides outside the gene matches: 8. In DNA form, the CDR3 reads TGTGCCAGCAGCAGAACGGGACAGATAAACTATGGCTACACCTTC. Its protein is CASSRTGQINYGYTF.

The chain couples TRBV20-1 to TRBJ2-1; D possibly corresponds to TRBD2 (5 bases). The CDR3 totals 11 residues. Trimming took off 1 base at V and 12 bases at J, with 10 bases between the two ends. Per germline, CDR1 DFQATT and CDR2 SNEGSKA (reference sequence). CDR3 nucleotide sequence: TGCAGTGCTAGAGTAAGCGGAAGGCAGTTCTTC. Amino acids: CSARVSGRQFF.

In this sample, this clone turned up once. The genes are TRBV10-2 and TRBJ2-3, with 10 bases identical to TRBD2. Losses at the gene ends were 3 bases for V and 3 bases for J; bases not matched to a gene: 3. CDR3 length equals 15 residues. The germline V gene has CDR1 WSHSY and CDR2 SAAADI. CDR3 protein: CASSEPSGSTDTQYF. The CDR3 coding sequence is TGCGCCAGCAGTGAACCTAGCGGGAGTACAGATACGCAGTATTTT.

As regards this clone: One end of the junction fails to match germline, which may point to a read error. This CDR3 is also generated by other DNA sequences in the sample. CDR3 in amino acids: CASSPRLTGDWSEKLFF. CDR3 DNA sequence: TGCGCCAGCAGCCCCCGCCTAACAGGGGATTGGAGTGAAAAACTGTTTTTT. The chain carries TRBV9 and TRBJ1-4; 7 nucleotides align to TRBD1. Germline V lookup: CDR1 SGDLS, CDR2 YYNGEE. The CDR3 spans 17 residues.

In DNA form, the CDR3 reads TGTGCCAGCAGCTTAGGGAGAAAAGCTTTCTTT. It translates to CASSLGRKAFF. The rearrangement uses TRBV7-9 and TRBJ1-1; no firm D call. The V gene's germline CDR1 is SEHNR and CDR2 FQNEAQ (reference sequence). V gave up 1 base and J gave up 9 bases, with 6 bases separating them. This CDR3 has 11 residues. The complete variable domain, with remaining parts taken from reference TRBV7-9 and TRBJ1-1, reads DTGVSQNPRHKITKRGQNVTFRCDPISEHNRLYWYRQTLGQGPEFLTYFQNEAQLEKSRLLSDRFSAERPKGSFSTLEIQRTEQGDSAMYLCASSLGRKAFFGQGTRLTVV.

The J gene is TRBJ2-2, the V gene TRBV7-6, with D tentatively TRBD2 (7 bases). CDR3 length equals 15 residues. The germline V gene encodes CDR1 SGHVS and CDR2 FNYEAQ. V gave up 1 base and J gave up 3 bases, with 9 bases separating them. The CDR3 DNA sequence: TGTGCCAGCAGCTTAGGCGGGGGCGACACCGGGGAGCTGTTTTTT. It translates to CASSLGGGDTGELFF. The entire variable domain, with the rest obtained from reference TRBV7-6 and TRBJ2-2, is as follows: GAGVSQSPRYKVTKRGQDVALRCDPISGHVSLYWYRQALGQGPEFLTYFNYEAQQDKSGLPNDRFSAERPEGSISTLTIQRTEQRDSAMYRCASSLGGGDTGELFFGEGSRLTVL.

J is TRBJ1-1 and V is TRBV7-2; TRBD1 matches at 9 bases. V was clipped by 4 bases and J by 0 bases; unmatched bases: 9. The CDR3 contains 17 residues. In germline, CDR1 is SGHTA, CDR2 FQGNSA. This CDR3 reads CASSSDRGLLMNTEAFF. CDR3 sequence (DNA): TGTGCCAGCAGCTCGGACAGGGGTCTTTTAATGAACACTGAAGCTTTCTTT.

The rearrangement links TRBV15 to TRBJ2-7; D remains ambiguous. This CDR3 spans 13 amino acids. Per the germline V gene, CDR1 is LNHNV and CDR2 is YYDKDF (reference sequence). Trimming shortened V by 0 bases and J by 5 bases, and 8 bases separated the two germline ends. The CDR3, as DNA: TGTGCCACCAGCAGAGATCAAGGAGACGAGCAGTACGTC. It translates to CATSRDQGDEQYV.

The CDR3 sequence is CASSSMTSGSIYEQYV. The CDR3 DNA is TGTGCCAGCAGCTCCATGACTAGCGGGAGTATCTACGAGCAGTACGTC. V gene TRBV11-3 combines with J gene TRBJ2-7; 12 bases are a match to TRBD2. Trimming removed 4 bases from V and 3 bases from J; junction bases left unmatched: 7. The CDR3 is made up of 16 amino acids. Germline V gives CDR1 SGHNT, CDR2 YENEEA.

The sample holds one count of this clone. V gene TRBV29-1 combines with J gene TRBJ2-2, with 9 positions matching TRBD1. CDR1 is SQVTM and CDR2 is ANQGSEA in the germline V gene. The CDR3 totals 14 residues. J lost 4 bases, V lost 7 bases, and 7 bases had no gene match. CDR3 in DNA: TGCAGCGCAATACAGGGGGCGGGCACCGGGGAGCTGTTTTTT. Translated: CSAIQGAGTGELFF.

The chain links TRBV30 to TRBJ1-2, with D perhaps matching TRBD1 (5 bases). The CDR3 has 15 residues. The germline V gene encodes CDR1 GTSNPN and CDR2 SVGIG (reference sequence). The V end was cut by 2 bases, the J end by 5 bases, with 18 bases between. The CDR3 here is CAWSLGGRDYYGYTF. CDR3 DNA: TGTGCCTGGAGTCTCGGGGGAAGGGATTATTATGGCTACACCTTC.

The chain couples TRBV5-1 to TRBJ1-4, with 8 bases identical to TRBD1. Losses at the gene ends were 0 bases for V and 6 bases for J; bases not matched to a gene: 13. The CDR3 has 18 residues. Per the germline V gene, CDR1 is SGHRS and CDR2 is YFSETQ. CDR3 sequence: CASSLGISSRGRDEKLFF. CDR3 sequence (DNA): TGCGCCAGCAGCTTGGGGATATCAAGCAGGGGGCGGGATGAAAAACTGTTTTTT.

The chain couples TRBV30 to TRBJ1-3; D unresolved. Germline V gene data show CDR1 as GTSNPN and CDR2 as SVGIG (reference sequence). The CDR3 length is 15 residues. The V end lost 4 bases, the J end lost 0 bases, and 13 bases lay between the germline ends. CDR3 region: CAWMYSSSSGNTIYF. Here the CDR3 DNA reads TGTGCCTGGATGTACAGTTCAAGCTCTGGAAACACCATATATTTT.

The chain links TRBV10-3 to TRBJ1-1; D remains ambiguous. CDR1 and CDR2 (germline): ENHRY, SYGVKD. There are 16 residues in the CDR3. Trimming stripped 3 bases from V and 5 bases from J, with 19 bases between. CDR3 coding DNA: TGTGCCATCAGTGAACGGGCAGCGGGCGTGGGAACTGAAGCTTTCTTT. Translation: CAISERAAGVGTEAFF.

This sequence joins TRBV5-5 and TRBJ2-7; 8 nucleotides agree with TRBD2. CDR3 length: 16 residues. The trim removed 0 bases at V and 7 bases at J, leaving 12 bases unmatched. Germline V gives CDR1 SGHKS, CDR2 YYEKEE (reference sequence). CDR3 residues: CASSLVGGSGSKEQYV. The CDR3 coding sequence is TGTGCCAGCAGCTTGGTTGGGGGAAGCGGGAGTAAGGAGCAGTACGTC.

This clone was picked up one time. The chain is built from TRBV7-9 and TRBJ1-4; D gene ambiguous. V lost 5 bases and J 3 bases, leaving 13 bases between the germline ends. Germline assignment: CDR1 SEHNR and CDR2 FQNEAQ (reference sequence). This CDR3 has 15 residues. CDR3 region: CASSAVRRANEKLFF. The CDR3 bases are TGTGCCAGCAGCGCCGTTAGGCGGGCTAATGAAAAACTGTTTTTT.

The CDR3 reads CARPGYVDLAKNIQYF. For the CDR3, the DNA is TGTGCCAGACCAGGGTATGTGGACCTAGCCAAAAACATTCAGTACTTC. This sequence joins TRBV5-3 and TRBJ2-4; D is perhaps TRBD1 (5 bases). TRBV5-3 carries the ORF label, with uncertain function. The CDR3 length is 16 residues. V was trimmed by 7 bases and J by 0 bases, leaving 17 bases between them.

The gene calls are TRBV27 and TRBJ1-4; no definite D call. With 3 bases removed from V and 1 base from J, the gap between germline ends came to 9 bases. Per the germline V gene, CDR1 is MNHEY and CDR2 is SMNVEV (reference sequence). This CDR3 contains 15 residues. The CDR3 protein is CASSFSRGTNEKLFF. The CDR3 coding sequence is TGTGCCAGCAGTTTTAGCCGGGGAACTAATGAAAAACTGTTTTTT.

DNA for the CDR3: TGTGCCAGCAGCCTAACCGGGACAGGGTTCTATTCACCCCTCCACTTT. Protein: CASSLTGTGFYSPLHF. The rearrangement uses TRBV27 and TRBJ1-6; 9 bases are shared with TRBD1. V shed 6 bases and J 8 bases; nucleotides not matched to a gene: 11. This CDR3 contains 16 residues. The germline V gene has CDR1 MNHEY and CDR2 SMNVEV (reference sequence).

The chain has TRBV2 and TRBJ1-2, with D unresolved. The V end lost 6 bases, the J end lost 1 base, and 6 bases lay between the germline ends. Germline V gene data show CDR1 as SNHLY and CDR2 as FYNNEI. The CDR3 has 12 residues. The CDR3 DNA reads as TGTGCCAGCAGACAGCTTAACTATGGCTACACCTTC. Amino acids: CASRQLNYGYTF.

This chain joins TRBV30 and TRBJ2-2; TRBD2 agrees at 9 bases. Germline CDR1 GTSNPN, CDR2 SVGIG (reference sequence). The CDR3 covers 17 residues. J gave up 7 bases and V 3 bases, and 15 bases lay outside the gene matches. CDR3 DNA sequence: TGTGCCTGGAGCAGGGTTTTTCGCGGGGGGGTCAGCGGGGAGCTGTTTTTT. Its protein is CAWSRVFRGGVSGELFF.

This clone was seen only once. The CDR3: CASSYGTTEAFF. The CDR3 bases are TGTGCCAGCAGTTATGGCACCACTGAAGCTTTCTTT. V and J are TRBV6-2 or TRBV6-3 and TRBJ1-1, with D uncertain. CDR3 size: 12 residues. Trimming shortened V by 3 bases and J by 4 bases, and 6 bases separated the two germline ends. Germline-derived CDR1 and CDR2 are MNHEY and SVGEGT.

V is TRBV12-3 or TRBV12-4 and J is TRBJ1-2, with D possibly matching TRBD1 (5 bases). This CDR3 has 13 amino acids. V was clipped by 4 bases and J by 6 bases, with 12 bases between them. The CDR3 DNA reads as TGTGCCAGCAGTTCGGGGGTATGGGATGGCTACACCTTC. This translates into CASSSGVWDGYTF.